Listed below are T cell receptor beta chains from one sample, sequenced in a study of cytomegalovirus exposure and HLA in healthy donors. TCRdb's copy holds only in-frame clones and misses some; the assay was immunoSEQ multiplex PCR. The sample holds 270,000 or so clones; roughly 85% are singletons and the top ten take roughly 4%. The specimen sequenced was PBMCs. The receptors come from a man in his forties in good health and CMV-seropositive. Each CDR3 is given with its conserved first and last residue. The D gene is left open where the match is weak. Some rows mark clone size as missing; the rest say once, few, many or name a class of expanded clone.

cdr3_aa	cdr3_nt	v_call	clone_size	d_call	j_call	cdr3_length
CASSPAGGGNTIYF	TGCGCCAGCAGCCCAGCGGGGGGAGGAAACACCATATATTTT	TRBV5-1	.	.	TRBJ1-3	14
CASSLSGDRTYEQYF	TGTGCCAGCAGTTTATCGGGGGACAGGACCTACGAGCAGTACTTC	TRBV27	.	TRBD1	TRBJ2-7	15
CASSLNGGEGKTQYF	TGTGCCAGCAGTCTCAACGGGGGAGAAGGAAAAACCCAGTACTTC	TRBV28	.	.	TRBJ2-5	15
CASSFSGRNGYTF	TGTGCCAGCAGTTTTTCAGGGCGCAACGGCTACACCTTC	TRBV27	.	.	TRBJ1-2	13
CASSRATGGAQTQYF	TGTGCCAGCAGCCGAGCGACAGGGGGCGCCCAGACCCAGTACTTC	TRBV6-5	.	TRBD1	TRBJ2-5	15
CASSSRQGRANVLTF	TGTGCCAGCAGTTCGAGACAGGGGAGGGCCAACGTCCTGACTTTC	TRBV27	.	TRBD1	TRBJ2-6	15
CASTSQVSGANVLTF	TGTGCCAGTACCTCCCAGGTCTCTGGGGCCAACGTCCTGACTTTC	TRBV19	.	.	TRBJ2-6	15
CASSQPRKGDEQFF	TGCGCCAGCAGCCAACCCCGGAAAGGGGATGAGCAGTTCTTC	TRBV4-1	.	.	TRBJ2-1	14
CASSLRTSDYYEQYF	TGTGCCAGCAGCCTGAGGACTAGCGATTACTACGAGCAGTACTTC	TRBV7-8	.	TRBD2	TRBJ2-7	15
CASSRPRETQYF	TGTGCCAGCAGTAGGCCCAGGGAGACCCAGTACTTC	TRBV6-5	once	.	TRBJ2-5	12
CASSLGGEAAFF	TGCGCCAGCAGCTTGGGAGGAGAAGCGGCTTTCTTT	TRBV5-1	few	.	TRBJ1-1	12
CASTEDRLETQYF	TGCGCCAGCACCGAAGACAGGCTTGAGACCCAGTACTTC	TRBV5-1	.	.	TRBJ2-5	13
CASSPPASGMATGELFF	TGCGCCAGCAGCCCCCCCGCTAGCGGGATGGCCACCGGGGAGCTGTTTTTT	TRBV4-1	.	TRBD2	TRBJ2-2	17
CSVEERVMETQYF	TGCAGCGTTGAAGAACGGGTAATGGAGACCCAGTACTTC	TRBV29-1	.	.	TRBJ2-5	13
CASRPGQGGQPQHF	TGTGCCAGCAGACCCGGACAGGGAGGCCAGCCCCAGCATTTT	TRBV28	once	TRBD1	TRBJ1-5	14
CASSLDAGGVREQYF	TGCGCCAGCAGCTTGGATGCGGGAGGGGTCCGGGAGCAGTACTTC	TRBV5-1	.	TRBD2	TRBJ2-7	15
CAWSALKLSFDEAFF	.	TRBV30	.	.	TRBJ1-1	15
CASSTGLTYEQYF	TGTGCCAGTAGTACGGGACTCACCTACGAGCAGTACTTC	TRBV19	.	.	TRBJ2-7	13
CASSLTGRGRANYGYTF	TGTGCCAGCAGTTTAACCGGCAGGGGGCGAGCTAACTATGGCTACACCTTC	TRBV28	.	TRBD1	TRBJ1-2	17
CASSTDWTEAFF	TGTGCCAGCAGTACCGACTGGACTGAAGCTTTCTTT	TRBV6-5	.	.	TRBJ1-1	12
CSAKGADEQFF	TGCAGTGCTAAGGGGGCGGATGAGCAGTTCTTC	TRBV20-1	.	TRBD1	TRBJ2-1	11
CASSSRLAGGRSSYNEQFF	TGCGCCAGCAGTTCCCGACTAGCGGGAGGGCGGAGCTCCTACAATGAGCAGTTCTTC	TRBV5-1	.	TRBD2	TRBJ2-1	19
CASSIRPGTGGEDTQYF	TGTGCCAGCAGCATACGTCCCGGGACAGGGGGCGAAGATACGCAGTATTTT	TRBV11-2	.	TRBD1	TRBJ2-3	17
CASRTGYNEQFF	TGTGCCAGCAGGACAGGCTACAATGAGCAGTTCTTC	TRBV28	.	.	TRBJ2-1	12
CASTQGGRGPETQYF	TGTGCTAGCACCCAGGGGGGCAGGGGGCCGGAGACCCAGTACTTC	TRBV7-7	.	TRBD1	TRBJ2-5	15
CASSPHTDTQYF	TGTGCCAGCAGTCCACACACAGATACGCAGTATTTT	TRBV25-1	.	.	TRBJ2-3	12